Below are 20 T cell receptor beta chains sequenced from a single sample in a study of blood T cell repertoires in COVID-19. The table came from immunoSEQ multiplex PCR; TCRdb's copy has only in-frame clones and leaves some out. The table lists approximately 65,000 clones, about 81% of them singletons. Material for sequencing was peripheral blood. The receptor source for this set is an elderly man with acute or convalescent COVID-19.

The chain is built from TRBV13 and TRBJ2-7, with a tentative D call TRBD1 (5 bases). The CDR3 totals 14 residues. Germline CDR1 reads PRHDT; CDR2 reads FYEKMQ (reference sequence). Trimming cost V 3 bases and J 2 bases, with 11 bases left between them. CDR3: CASSFNRNTYEQYF. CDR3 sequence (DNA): TGTGCCAGCAGCTTCAACAGGAATACCTACGAGCAGTACTTC.

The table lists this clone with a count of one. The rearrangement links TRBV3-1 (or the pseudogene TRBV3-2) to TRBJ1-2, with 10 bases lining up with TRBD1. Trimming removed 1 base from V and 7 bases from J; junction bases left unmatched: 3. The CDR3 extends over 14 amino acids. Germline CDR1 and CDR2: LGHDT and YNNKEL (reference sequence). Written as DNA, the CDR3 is TGTGCCAGCAGCCAAGTTCGGACAGGGGGTGGCTACACCTTC. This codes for CASSQVRTGGGYTF.

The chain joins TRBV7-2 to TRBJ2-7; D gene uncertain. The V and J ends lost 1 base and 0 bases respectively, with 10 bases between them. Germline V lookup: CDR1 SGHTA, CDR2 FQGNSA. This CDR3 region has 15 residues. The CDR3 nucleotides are TGTGCCAGCAGCTTAGGCCCTAGGAGCTCCTACGAGCAGTACTTC. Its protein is CASSLGPRSSYEQYF. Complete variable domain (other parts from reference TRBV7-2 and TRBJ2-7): GAGVSQSPSNKVTEKGKDVELRCDPISGHTALYWYRQSLGQGLEFLIYFQGNSAPDKSGLPSDRFSAERTGGSVSTLTIQRTQQEDSAVYLCASSLGPRSSYEQYFGPGTRLTVT.

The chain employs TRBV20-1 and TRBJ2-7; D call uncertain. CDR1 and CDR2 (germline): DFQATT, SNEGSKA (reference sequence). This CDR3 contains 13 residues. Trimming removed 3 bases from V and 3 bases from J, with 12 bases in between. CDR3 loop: CSASDRLVYEQYF. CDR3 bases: TGCAGTGCTAGTGACCGGTTAGTCTACGAGCAGTACTTC.

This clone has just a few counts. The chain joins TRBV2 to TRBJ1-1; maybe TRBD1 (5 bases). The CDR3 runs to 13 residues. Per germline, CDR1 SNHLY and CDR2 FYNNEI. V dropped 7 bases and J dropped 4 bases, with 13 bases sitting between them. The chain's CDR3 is CASTLGEGTEAFF. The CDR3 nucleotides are TGTGCCAGCACGTTAGGGGAAGGCACTGAAGCTTTCTTT.

This chain's CDR3 is CASSQELGSGNYEQYF. CDR3 DNA: TGCGCCAGCAGCCAAGAGTTAGGTAGCGGCAACTACGAGCAGTACTTC. The gene calls are TRBV4-1 and TRBJ2-7; tentatively, D is TRBD2 (6 bases). V was clipped by 0 bases and J by 3 bases, with 15 bases between them. The CDR3 length is 16 residues. The germline gives CDR1 MGHRA, CDR2 YSYEKL.

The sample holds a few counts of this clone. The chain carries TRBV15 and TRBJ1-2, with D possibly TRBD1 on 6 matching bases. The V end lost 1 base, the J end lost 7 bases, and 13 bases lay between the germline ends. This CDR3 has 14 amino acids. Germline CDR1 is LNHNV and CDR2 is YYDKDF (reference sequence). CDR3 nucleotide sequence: TGTGCCACCAGCAGAGGGCCACAGGGCGTTGGCTACACCTTC. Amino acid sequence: CATSRGPQGVGYTF.

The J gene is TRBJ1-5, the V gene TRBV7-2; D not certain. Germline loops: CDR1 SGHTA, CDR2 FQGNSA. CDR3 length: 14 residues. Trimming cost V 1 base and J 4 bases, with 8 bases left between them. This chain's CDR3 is CASSLVLRNQPQHF. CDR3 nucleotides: TGTGCCAGCAGCTTAGTGCTAAGAAATCAGCCCCAGCATTTT.

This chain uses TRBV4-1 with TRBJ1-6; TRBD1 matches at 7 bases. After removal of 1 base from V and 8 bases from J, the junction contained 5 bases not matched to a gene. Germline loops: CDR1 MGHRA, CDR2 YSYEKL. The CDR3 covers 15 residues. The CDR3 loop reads CASSQGQGGHSPLHF. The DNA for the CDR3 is TGCGCCAGCAGCCAAGGCCAGGGGGGCCATTCACCCCTCCACTTT.

CDR3 in DNA: TGTGCCAGCAGCCAAGACCAGGTAACCGAGCAGTACTTC. It encodes CASSQDQVTEQYF. This chain links TRBV14 with TRBJ2-7; D unresolved. CDR1 is SGHDN and CDR2 is FVKESK in the germline V gene. Trimming shortened V by 0 bases and J by 6 bases, and 9 bases separated the two germline ends. This CDR3 region has 13 residues.

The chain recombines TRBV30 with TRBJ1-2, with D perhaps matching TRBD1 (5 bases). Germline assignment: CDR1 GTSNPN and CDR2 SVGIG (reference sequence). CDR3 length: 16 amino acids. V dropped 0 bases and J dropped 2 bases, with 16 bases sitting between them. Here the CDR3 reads CAWSVTSSGINYGYTF. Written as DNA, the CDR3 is TGTGCCTGGAGTGTAACTTCTTCAGGGATAAACTATGGCTACACCTTC.

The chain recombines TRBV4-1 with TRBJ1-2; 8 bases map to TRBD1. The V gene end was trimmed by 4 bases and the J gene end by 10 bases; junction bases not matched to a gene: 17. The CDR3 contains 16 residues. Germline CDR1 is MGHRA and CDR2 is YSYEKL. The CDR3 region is CASSLSKFRDRTYYTF. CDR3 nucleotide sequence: TGCGCCAGCAGCCTTTCTAAATTCCGGGACAGGACCTACTACACCTTC.

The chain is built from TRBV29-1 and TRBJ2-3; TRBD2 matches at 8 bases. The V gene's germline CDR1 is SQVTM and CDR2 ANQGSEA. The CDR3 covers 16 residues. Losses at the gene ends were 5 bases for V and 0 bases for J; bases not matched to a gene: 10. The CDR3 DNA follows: TGCAGCGTTAAGGGGTTGGTAGCGGGGAGCACAGATACGCAGTATTTT. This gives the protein CSVKGLVAGSTDTQYF.

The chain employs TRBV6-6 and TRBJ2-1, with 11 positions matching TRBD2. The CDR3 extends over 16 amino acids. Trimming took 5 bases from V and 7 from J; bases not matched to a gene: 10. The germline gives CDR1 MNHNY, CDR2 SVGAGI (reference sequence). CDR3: CASSISTSGSMNEQFF. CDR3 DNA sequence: TGTGCCAGCAGTATTAGTACTAGCGGGAGTATGAATGAGCAGTTCTTC.

This CDR3 reads CASIASYSGNTIYF. DNA of the CDR3: TGTGCCAGCATAGCTAGCTACTCTGGAAACACCATATATTTT. The rearrangement joins TRBV7-8 to TRBJ1-3, with D uncertain. With 7 bases removed from V and 0 bases from J, the gap between germline ends came to 10 bases. In germline, CDR1 is SGHVS, CDR2 FQNEAQ. The CDR3 is 14 residues long.

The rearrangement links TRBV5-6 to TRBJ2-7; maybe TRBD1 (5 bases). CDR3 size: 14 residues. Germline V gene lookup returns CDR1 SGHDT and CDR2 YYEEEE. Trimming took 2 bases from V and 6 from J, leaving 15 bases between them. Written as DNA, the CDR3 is TGTGCCAGCAGCTTCTATGCAGGGTTTCTCGAGCAGTACTTC. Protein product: CASSFYAGFLEQYF.

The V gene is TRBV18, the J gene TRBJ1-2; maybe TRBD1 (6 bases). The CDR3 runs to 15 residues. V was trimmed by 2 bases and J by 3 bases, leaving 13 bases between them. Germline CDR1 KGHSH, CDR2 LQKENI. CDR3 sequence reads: CASSPTAGADYGYTF. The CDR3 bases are TGTGCCAGCTCACCAACCGCAGGGGCCGACTATGGCTACACCTTC.

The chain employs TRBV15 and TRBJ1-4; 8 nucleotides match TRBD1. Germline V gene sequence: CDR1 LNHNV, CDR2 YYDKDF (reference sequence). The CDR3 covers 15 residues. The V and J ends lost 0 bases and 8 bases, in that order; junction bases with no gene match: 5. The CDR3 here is CATSREQGASEKLFF. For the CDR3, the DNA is TGTGCCACCAGCAGAGAGCAGGGGGCCAGCGAAAAACTGTTTTTT.

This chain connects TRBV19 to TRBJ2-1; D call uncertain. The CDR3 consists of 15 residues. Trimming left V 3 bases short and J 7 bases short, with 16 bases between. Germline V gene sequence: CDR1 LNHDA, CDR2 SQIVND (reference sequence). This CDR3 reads CASSMETSAANEQFF. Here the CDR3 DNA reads TGTGCCAGTAGTATGGAGACTTCTGCGGCGAATGAGCAGTTCTTC.

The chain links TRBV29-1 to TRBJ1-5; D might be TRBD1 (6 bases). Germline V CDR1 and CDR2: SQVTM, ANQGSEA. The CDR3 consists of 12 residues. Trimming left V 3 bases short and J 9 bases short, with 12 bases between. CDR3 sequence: CSVDVEGGPQHF. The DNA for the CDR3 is TGCAGCGTTGATGTTGAAGGGGGGCCCCAGCATTTT.